This T cell receptor (beta chain) was identified during a study of CD8+CD57+ T cells in acquired aplastic anemia. Study-wide background: Sorted CD4+ and CD8+ cells yielded DNA averaging around 3 ug.

This clonotype was detected ten times or more. Antigen specificity is unknown. Findings and caveats of the study: In CD8+ cells, Simpson's diversity showed no significant difference between patients and controls.

Genomic DNA acted as the template from which TCR beta VDJ combination and CDR3 sequence profiling were carried out. MiXCR, run by TCRdb on the reads, gives a single entry per CDR3 protein. Counted here are approximately 300,000 distinct CDR3 sequences, roughly 53% occurring once; the ten biggest clones make up roughly 1.2%. Flow cytometry had shown expanded CD8+CD57+ cells in the patients chosen for sequencing. Severe acquired aplastic anemia affected all patients. Patients had undergone no therapy by the time their blood was sampled. Source material: sorted CD4+, CD8+, or CD8+CD57+ T cells (not recorded which) from PBMCs. The receptor was isolated from a human donor with aplastic anemia.

In DNA form, the CDR3 reads TGTGCCACCAGCAGAGATTCGGTGGACAGGGTTGGAAACACCATATATTTT. Translating gives CATSRDSVDRVGNTIYF. V and J are TRBV15 and TRBJ1-3, with TRBD1 identical over 8 bases. Trimming removed 0 bases from V and 3 bases from J; junction bases left unmatched: 7. The germline V gene has CDR1 LNHNV and CDR2 YYDKDF (reference sequence). The CDR3 sequence is 17 residues long. The full variable domain, its missing parts supplied by reference TRBV15 and TRBJ1-3, is DAMVIQNPRYQVTQFGKPVTLSCSQTLNHNVMYWYQQKSSQAPKLLFHYYDKDFNNEADTPDNFQSRRPNTSFCFLDIRSPGLGDTAMYLCATSRDSVDRVGNTIYFGEGSWLTVV.